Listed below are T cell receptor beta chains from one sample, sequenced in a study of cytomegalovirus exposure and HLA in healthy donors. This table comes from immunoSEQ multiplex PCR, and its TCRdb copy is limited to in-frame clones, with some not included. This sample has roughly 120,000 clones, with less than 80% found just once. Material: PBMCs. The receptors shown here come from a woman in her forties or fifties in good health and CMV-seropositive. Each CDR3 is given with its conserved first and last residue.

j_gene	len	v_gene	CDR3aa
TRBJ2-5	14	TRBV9	CASNSAGYQETQYF
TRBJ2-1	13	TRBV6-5	CASIRLGDNEQFF
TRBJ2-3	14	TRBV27	CATRGSRGGNTQYF
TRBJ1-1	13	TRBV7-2	CASSSRGLTEAFF
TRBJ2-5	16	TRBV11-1	CASSLATSGYQETQYF
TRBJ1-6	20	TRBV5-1	CASRPGQGANSNAYNSPLHF
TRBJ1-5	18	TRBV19	CASSNSREILVGNQPQHF
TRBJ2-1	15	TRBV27	CASSRRSGTNNEQFF
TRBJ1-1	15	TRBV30	CAWRLHPTMNTEAFF
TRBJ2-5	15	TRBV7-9	CASSPGQAAQETQYF
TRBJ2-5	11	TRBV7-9	CASSVSETQYF
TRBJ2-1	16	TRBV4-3	CASSQGLAGGGHEQFF
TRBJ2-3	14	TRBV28	CASSSTGEADTQYF
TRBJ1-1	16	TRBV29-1	CSVRPGQGAKNTEAFF
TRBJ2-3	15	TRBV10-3	CAISNSGRAADTQYF
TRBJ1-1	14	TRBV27	CASSTVVSGTEAFF
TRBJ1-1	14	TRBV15	CATSPGQGSTEAFF
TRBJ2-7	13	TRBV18	CASSPAGGLEQYF
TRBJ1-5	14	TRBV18	CASSPGQGSQPQHF
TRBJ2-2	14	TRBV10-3	CATKGQGITGELFF
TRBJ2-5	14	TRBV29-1	CSVVQGPNQETQYF
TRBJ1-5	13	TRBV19	CASRRYSNQPQHF
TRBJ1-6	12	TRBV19	CASSPNQSPLHF
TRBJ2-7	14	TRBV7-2	CASSFSPVTYEQYF
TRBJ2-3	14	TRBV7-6	CASSLGGASDTQYF
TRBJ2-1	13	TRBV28	CASSLSPEIEQFF
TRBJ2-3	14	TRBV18	CASSPGGGIDTQYF
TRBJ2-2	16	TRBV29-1	CSGGYRASISTGELFF
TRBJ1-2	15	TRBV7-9	CASSLTGTGNYGYTF
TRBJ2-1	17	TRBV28	CASSPPPGTGYRNEQFF
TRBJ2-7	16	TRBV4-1	CASSQKGGDRPTEQYF
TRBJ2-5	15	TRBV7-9	CASSPPIRGKETQYF
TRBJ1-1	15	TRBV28	CASRTGTGVNTEAFF
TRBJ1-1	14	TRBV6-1	CASSDISGGFEAFF
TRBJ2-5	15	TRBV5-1	CASSSGQEAWETQYF
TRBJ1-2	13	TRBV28	CASSSTGNYGYTF
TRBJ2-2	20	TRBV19	CASSIGPGQGSSANTGELFF
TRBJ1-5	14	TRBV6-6	CASSFGTGSQPQHF
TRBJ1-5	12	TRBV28	CASSLDSQPQHF
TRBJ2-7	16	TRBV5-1	CASSLDRGGSSLEQYF
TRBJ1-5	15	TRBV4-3	CASSPDRGGFQPQHF
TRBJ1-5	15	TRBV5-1	CASSLVAGRDQPQHF
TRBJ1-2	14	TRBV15	CATSRDFLEYGYTF
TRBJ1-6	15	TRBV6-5	CASSYVGHYNSPLHF
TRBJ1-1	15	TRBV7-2	CASSLLGQAGSEAFF